This T cell receptor beta chain derives from a study of blood T cell repertoires in COVID-19. J gave up 4 bases and V 1 base, and 2 bases lay outside the gene matches. This CDR3 has 14 residues. Germline CDR1 and CDR2: SGHDT and YYEEEE. A remark on this clone: A read error may explain this, as a much larger clone is one base away. The same CDR3 also results from other DNA sequences found in this sample.

Produced via immunoSEQ multiplex PCR; TCRdb's table is partial and in-frame only. Of around 360,000 clones listed, approximately 89% were seen once; the top ten hold about 2.1%. This clonotype was sampled from a middle-aged man in a cohort exposed to, infected with or recovered from COVID-19 (not recorded which). The chain carries TRBV5-6 and TRBJ1-3; 7 bases fit TRBD1. The sample consisted of PBMCs or T cells enriched from blood (not recorded which). The CDR3 DNA reads as TGTGCCAGCAGCTTGAGGGGGCCGGGAAACACCATATATTTT. Translating it yields CASSLRGPGNTIYF.